One sample yielded the 19 T cell receptor beta chains listed below, sequenced in a study of siplizumab effects on memory and regulatory T cells (dated by TCRdb to between 2017 and 2020). Libraries were constructed by the immunoSEQ multiplex PCR assay. Sourced from immuneACCESS, this table was stored by TCRdb with only in-frame sequences that have V and J called. A share of the clones is absent; for the studies checked, an unresolved V gene accounts for under half, and the remainder has no known explanation. The sample table holds tens of thousands of clones, of which approximately 93% were seen once. Of the sample, roughly 15% falls within the top ten clones. Sequenced input: CD8+ T cells sorted from blood. The receptors come from a human donor in good health.

The chain links TRBV21-1 to TRBJ1-1. TRBV21-1 is annotated as a pseudogene. This CDR3 is built from 12 residues. CDR3 nucleotide sequence: TGTGCCAGCAGCAAGGGAAGGGCTGAAGCTTTCTTT. This encodes CASSKGRAEAFF.

The chain links TRBV27 to TRBJ1-2, with 9 bases identical to TRBD1. This CDR3 comprises 15 residues. Germline V gene data show CDR1 as MNHEY and CDR2 as SMNVEV (reference sequence). Germline trimming cut 6 bases from V and 6 bases from J; bases unmatched to any gene: 11. The CDR3 loop is CASRSTPQGADGYTF. Written as DNA, the CDR3 is TGTGCCAGCAGATCCACCCCACAGGGGGCGGATGGCTACACCTTC.

This chain joins TRBV6-1 and TRBJ2-7; D perhaps matches TRBD2 (5 bases). The V gene lost 8 bases and the J gene lost 1 base, with 12 bases spanning the gap. Germline V CDR1 and CDR2: MNHNS, SASEGT. The CDR3 spans 13 residues. CDR3 DNA sequence: TGTGCCAGCCCCGGGGTTGAATCCTACGAGCAGTACTTC. Residues: CASPGVESYEQYF.

The CDR3, as DNA: TGTGCCAGCAGTTTCGGCTCCCCAGGCGAGCAGTTCTTC. It translates to CASSFGSPGEQFF. This chain links TRBV27 with TRBJ2-1; D unclear. Germline CDR1 is MNHEY and CDR2 is SMNVEV (reference sequence). Trimming stripped 3 bases from V and 10 bases from J, with 13 bases between. This CDR3 is built from 13 residues.

The rearrangement links TRBV7-6 to TRBJ2-1; tentative D call: TRBD2 (6 bases). Germline lookup yields CDR1 SGHVS and CDR2 FNYEAQ. This CDR3 has 13 amino acids. Trimming stripped 2 bases from V and 5 bases from J, with 7 bases between. The CDR3 sequence: CASSLLADNEQFF. The CDR3 DNA is TGTGCCAGCAGCTTATTAGCGGACAATGAGCAGTTCTTC.

This clone showed up just once. The gene calls are TRBV5-6 and TRBJ2-1; 12 bases align to TRBD2. J was trimmed by 7 bases and V by 3 bases; bases with no gene match: 5. CDR1 SGHDT and CDR2 YYEEEE come from the germline V gene. The CDR3 extends over 15 amino acids. The CDR3 protein is CASSWLTSGRNEQFF. The CDR3, as DNA: TGTGCCAGCAGCTGGCTGACTAGCGGGAGAAATGAGCAGTTCTTC.

The V gene is TRBV27, the J gene TRBJ2-2; D gene unclear. V lost 2 bases and J 6 bases, leaving 4 bases between the germline ends. Germline CDR1 MNHEY, CDR2 SMNVEV (reference sequence). The CDR3 spans 12 residues. The CDR3 DNA is TGTGCCAGCAGTTTAATCTCCGGGGAGCTGTTTTTT. Protein product: CASSLISGELFF.

In nucleotides, the CDR3 is TGTGCCAGCAGTTCCCGGACAGGGGGCTTCTTAACTAGCACAGATACGCAGTATTTT. Translation gives CASSSRTGGFLTSTDTQYF. The chain couples TRBV28 to TRBJ2-3; TRBD1 matches at 11 bases. The CDR3 contains 19 residues. The germline V gene has CDR1 MDHEN and CDR2 SYDVKM. Trimming took 4 bases from V and 0 from J; bases not matched to a gene: 12.

J is TRBJ2-3 and V is TRBV4-1; 13 nucleotides line up with TRBD2. The CDR3 is 16 amino acids. Germline V gene sequence: CDR1 MGHRA, CDR2 YSYEKL. V lost 1 base, J lost 5 bases, and 3 bases stayed unmatched. CDR3 DNA sequence: TGCGCCAGCAGCCAAGGGACTAGCGGGAGAGGAGATACGCAGTATTTT. Residues: CASSQGTSGRGDTQYF.

The gene calls are TRBV19 and TRBJ1-4; D perhaps matches TRBD1 (5 bases). The germline V and J ends were trimmed by 7 bases and 2 bases, with 14 bases remaining between them. CDR3 length: 15 amino acids. The germline CDR1 and CDR2 sequences are LNHDA and SQIVND (reference sequence). The CDR3 bases are TGTGCCAGTAAAAAATTCAGGGAGACTAATGAAAAACTGTTTTTT. Its protein is CASKKFRETNEKLFF. The entire variable domain, with the rest obtained from reference TRBV19 and TRBJ1-4, is as follows: DGGITQSPKYLFRKEGQNVTLSCEQNLNHDAMYWYRQDPGQGLRLIYYSQIVNDFQKGDIAEGYSVSREKKESFPLTVTSAQKNPTAFYLCASKKFRETNEKLFFGSGTQLSVL.

This chain joins TRBV7-9 and TRBJ2-1; 10 bases align to TRBD2. The CDR3 runs 15 residues. The germline V gene encodes CDR1 SEHNR and CDR2 FQNEAQ (reference sequence). The junction had 8 bases not matched to a gene; V was cut back by 2 bases and J by 10 bases. This CDR3 is CASSLFKLAGDEQFF. The CDR3 nucleotides read TGTGCCAGCAGCTTATTTAAGCTAGCGGGGGACGAGCAGTTCTTC. Combining the CDR3 with reference TRBV7-9 and TRBJ2-1 gives the whole variable domain DTGVSQNPRHKITKRGQNVTFRCDPISEHNRLYWYRQTLGQGPEFLTYFQNEAQLEKSRLLSDRFSAERPKGSFSTLEIQRTEQGDSAMYLCASSLFKLAGDEQFFGPGTRLTVL.

This chain joins TRBV7-9 and TRBJ2-7, with 9 bases that match TRBD2. V gave up 5 bases and J gave up 2 bases; unmatched junction bases: 4. The CDR3 runs 14 residues. Germline-derived CDR1 and CDR2 are SEHNR and FQNEAQ (reference sequence). In DNA form, the CDR3 reads TGTGCCAGCAGCCCCAGCGGGGGGCCCTACGAGCAGTACTTC. Residues: CASSPSGGPYEQYF.

The rearrangement uses TRBV28 and TRBJ1-4; 8 bases align to TRBD1. This CDR3 has 17 residues. The V gene's germline CDR1 is MDHEN and CDR2 SYDVKM. V lost 6 bases to trimming and J lost 0 bases; unmatched junction nucleotides: 9. The CDR3 DNA reads as TGTGCCAGCAGGCTCGCTGACAGGGGCGCAACTAATGAAAAACTGTTTTTT. Residues: CASRLADRGATNEKLFF.

This chain links TRBV5-1 with TRBJ2-7; D is uncertain. The germline CDR1 and CDR2 sequences are SGHRS and YFSETQ. The CDR3 runs 13 residues. V was shortened by 2 bases and J by 0 bases, with 6 bases between the two germline ends. The CDR3 DNA sequence: TGCGCCAGCAGCTTCCTAAACTCCTACGAGCAGTACTTC. Its protein product is CASSFLNSYEQYF.

V and J are TRBV9 and TRBJ2-1, with 7 bases aligning to TRBD2. Trimming cost V 0 bases and J 7 bases; bases outside gene matches: 13. The CDR3 is 17 residues long. The germline V gene encodes CDR1 SGDLS and CDR2 YYNGEE. Here the CDR3 reads CASSVATLGASGNEQFF. The CDR3 nucleotides read TGTGCCAGCAGCGTAGCTACCCTTGGGGCTAGCGGAAATGAGCAGTTCTTC.

This chain links TRBV7-9 with TRBJ2-7; possible D gene TRBD1, 5 bases. This CDR3 spans 14 amino acids. Trimming took off 7 bases at V and 4 bases at J, with 17 bases between the two ends. Looked up from germline, CDR1 is SEHNR and CDR2 is FQNEAQ (reference sequence). CDR3 coding DNA: TGTGCCAGCACCTCGTTCGGACAAGGATACGAGCAGTACTTC. Its translation: CASTSFGQGYEQYF. The variable domain in full, completed from reference TRBV7-9 and TRBJ2-7, reads DTGVSQNPRHKITKRGQNVTFRCDPISEHNRLYWYRQTLGQGPEFLTYFQNEAQLEKSRLLSDRFSAERPKGSFSTLEIQRTEQGDSAMYLCASTSFGQGYEQYFGPGTRLTVT.

This clone was found once. This chain uses TRBV7-8 with TRBJ2-7; TRBD2 aligns across 12 bases. Per germline, CDR1 SGHVS and CDR2 FQNEAQ. V shed 2 bases and J 4 bases; nucleotides not matched to a gene: 3. The CDR3 is 15 amino acids. CDR3 protein: CASSLRLAGDYEQYF. CDR3 DNA: TGTGCCAGCAGCTTACGACTAGCGGGAGATTACGAGCAGTACTTC.

J is TRBJ1-4 and V is TRBV10-2, with D tentatively TRBD1 (5 bases). The CDR3 sequence is 15 residues long. V lost 3 bases and J lost 2, with 10 bases in between. The germline V gene has CDR1 WSHSY and CDR2 SAAADI. The CDR3 spells CASSDGWGTNEKLFF. The CDR3 DNA reads as TGCGCCAGCAGTGATGGTTGGGGCACTAATGAAAAACTGTTTTTT.

CDR3 coding DNA: TGTGCCAGCAGCTTGGGCCCCAACCAGGGAGGTCTTGCCTACGAGCAGTACTTC. This codes for CASSLGPNQGGLAYEQYF. This chain uses TRBV5-8 with TRBJ2-7, with D possibly being TRBD2 (6 bases). CDR3 length: 18 residues. V was pared by 0 bases and J by 2 bases, with 21 bases between. CDR1 and CDR2 from the germline V gene are SGHTS and YDEGEE.